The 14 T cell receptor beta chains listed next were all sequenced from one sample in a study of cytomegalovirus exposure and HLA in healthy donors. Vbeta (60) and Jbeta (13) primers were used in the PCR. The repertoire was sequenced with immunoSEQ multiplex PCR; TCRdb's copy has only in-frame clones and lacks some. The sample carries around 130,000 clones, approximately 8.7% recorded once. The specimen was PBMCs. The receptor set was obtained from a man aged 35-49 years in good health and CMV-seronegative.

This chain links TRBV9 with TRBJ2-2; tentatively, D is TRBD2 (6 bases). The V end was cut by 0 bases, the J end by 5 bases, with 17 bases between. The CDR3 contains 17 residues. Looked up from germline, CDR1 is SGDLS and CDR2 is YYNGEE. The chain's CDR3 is CASSVAAGFTGTGELFF. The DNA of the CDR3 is TGTGCCAGCAGCGTAGCGGCGGGGTTTACCGGTACCGGGGAGCTGTTTTTT.

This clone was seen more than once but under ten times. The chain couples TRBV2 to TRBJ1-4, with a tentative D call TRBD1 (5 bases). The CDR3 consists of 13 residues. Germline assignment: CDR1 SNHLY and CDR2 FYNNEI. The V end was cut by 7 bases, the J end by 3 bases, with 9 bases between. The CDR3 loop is CASKYRPNEKLFF. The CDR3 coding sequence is TGTGCCAGCAAGTACAGGCCTAATGAAAAACTGTTTTTT.

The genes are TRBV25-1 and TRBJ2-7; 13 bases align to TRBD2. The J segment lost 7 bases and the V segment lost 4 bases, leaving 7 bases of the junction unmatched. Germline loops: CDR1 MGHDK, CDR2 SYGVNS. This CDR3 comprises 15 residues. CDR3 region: CASSVTSGGAWEQYF. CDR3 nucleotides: TGTGCCAGCAGTGTAACTAGCGGGGGGGCATGGGAGCAGTACTTC.

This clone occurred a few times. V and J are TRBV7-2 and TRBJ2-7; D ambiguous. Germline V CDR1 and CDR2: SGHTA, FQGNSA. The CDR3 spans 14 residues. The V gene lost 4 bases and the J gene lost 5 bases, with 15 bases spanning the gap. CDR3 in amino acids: CASSSEVISHEQYF. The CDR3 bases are TGTGCCAGCAGCTCAGAGGTAATTAGCCACGAGCAGTACTTC.

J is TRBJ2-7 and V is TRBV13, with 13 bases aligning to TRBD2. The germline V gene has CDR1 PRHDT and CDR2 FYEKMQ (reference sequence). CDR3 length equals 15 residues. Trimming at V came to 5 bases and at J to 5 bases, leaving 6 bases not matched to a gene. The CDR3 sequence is CASSPGLAGAHEQYF. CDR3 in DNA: TGTGCCAGCAGCCCCGGACTAGCGGGGGCTCACGAGCAGTACTTC.

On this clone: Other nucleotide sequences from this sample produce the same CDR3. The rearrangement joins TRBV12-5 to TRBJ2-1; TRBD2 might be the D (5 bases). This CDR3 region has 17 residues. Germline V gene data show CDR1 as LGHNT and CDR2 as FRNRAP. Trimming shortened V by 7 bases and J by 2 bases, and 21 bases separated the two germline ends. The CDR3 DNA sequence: TGTGCTAGTGCCGACCTTTCCGGGATTCCACCCTACAATGAGCAGTTCTTC. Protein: CASADLSGIPPYNEQFF.

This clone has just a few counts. CDR3 nucleotide sequence: TGTGCCAGCAGCACGGAAAGGGGGAATGGGGGCACCATATATTTT. Protein product: CASSTERGNGGTIYF. This sequence joins TRBV5-4 and TRBJ1-3, with a possible D match to TRBD1 (6 bases). Germline-derived CDR1 and CDR2 are SGHNT and YYREEE (reference sequence). The CDR3 extends over 15 amino acids. V was clipped by 4 bases and J by 9 bases, with 20 bases between them.

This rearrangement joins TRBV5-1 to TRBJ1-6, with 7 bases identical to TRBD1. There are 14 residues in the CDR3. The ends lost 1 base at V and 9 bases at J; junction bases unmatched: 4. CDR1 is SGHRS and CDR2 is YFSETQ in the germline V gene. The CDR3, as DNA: TGCGCCAGCAGCTTGACAGGGGTTAGTTCACCCCTCCACTTT. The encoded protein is CASSLTGVSSPLHF.

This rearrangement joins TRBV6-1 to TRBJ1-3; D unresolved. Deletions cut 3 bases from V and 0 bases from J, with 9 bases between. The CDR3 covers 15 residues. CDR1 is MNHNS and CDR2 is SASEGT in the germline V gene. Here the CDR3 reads CASSETAPSGNTIYF. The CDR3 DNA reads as TGTGCCAGCAGTGAGACTGCTCCCTCTGGAAACACCATATATTTT.

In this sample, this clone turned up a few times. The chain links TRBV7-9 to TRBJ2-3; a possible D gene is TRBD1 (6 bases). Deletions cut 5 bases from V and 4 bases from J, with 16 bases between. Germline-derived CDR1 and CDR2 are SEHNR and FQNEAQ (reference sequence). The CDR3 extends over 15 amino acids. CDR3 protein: CASSLQGSPADTQYF. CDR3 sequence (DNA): TGTGCCAGCAGCCTACAGGGATCCCCCGCAGATACGCAGTATTTT.

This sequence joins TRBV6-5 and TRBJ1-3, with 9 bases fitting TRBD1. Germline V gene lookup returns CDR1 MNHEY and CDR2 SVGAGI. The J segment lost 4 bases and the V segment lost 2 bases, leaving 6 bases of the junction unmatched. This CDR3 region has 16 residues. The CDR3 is CASSYAGQGSGNTIYF. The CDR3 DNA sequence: TGTGCCAGCAGTTACGCGGGACAGGGATCAGGAAACACCATATATTTT.

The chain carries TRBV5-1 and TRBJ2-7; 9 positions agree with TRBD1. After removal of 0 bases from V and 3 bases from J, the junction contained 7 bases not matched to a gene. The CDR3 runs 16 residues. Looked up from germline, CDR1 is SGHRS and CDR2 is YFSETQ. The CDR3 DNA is TGCGCCAGCAGCTTGGGGGACAGGGTGAGACTCTACGAGCAGTACTTC. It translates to CASSLGDRVRLYEQYF.

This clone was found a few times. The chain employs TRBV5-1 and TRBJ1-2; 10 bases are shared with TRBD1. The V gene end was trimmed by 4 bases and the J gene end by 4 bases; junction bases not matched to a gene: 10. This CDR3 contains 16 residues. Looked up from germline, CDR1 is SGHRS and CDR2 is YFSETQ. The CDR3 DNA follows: TGCGCCAGCAGCCCAACCGGGACAGGGGTACTCTATGGCTACACCTTC. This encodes CASSPTGTGVLYGYTF.

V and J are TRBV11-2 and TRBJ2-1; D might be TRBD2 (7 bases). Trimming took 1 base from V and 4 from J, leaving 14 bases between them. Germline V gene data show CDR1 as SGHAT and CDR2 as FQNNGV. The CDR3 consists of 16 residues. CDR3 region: CASSLGAGAEYNEQFF. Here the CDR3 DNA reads TGTGCCAGCAGCTTAGGCGCGGGGGCCGAGTACAATGAGCAGTTCTTC.